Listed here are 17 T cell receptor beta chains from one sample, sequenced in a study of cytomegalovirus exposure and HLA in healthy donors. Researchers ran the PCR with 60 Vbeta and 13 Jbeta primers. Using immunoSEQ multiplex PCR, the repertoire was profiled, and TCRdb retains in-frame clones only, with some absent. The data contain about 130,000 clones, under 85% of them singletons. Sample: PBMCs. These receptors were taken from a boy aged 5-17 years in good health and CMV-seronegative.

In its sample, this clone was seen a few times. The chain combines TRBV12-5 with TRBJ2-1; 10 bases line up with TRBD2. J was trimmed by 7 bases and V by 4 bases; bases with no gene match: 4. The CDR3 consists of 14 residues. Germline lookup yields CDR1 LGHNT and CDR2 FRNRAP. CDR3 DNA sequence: TGTGCTAGTGGTTCTAGCGGGAGCTGGAATGAGCAGTTCTTC. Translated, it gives CASGSSGSWNEQFF.

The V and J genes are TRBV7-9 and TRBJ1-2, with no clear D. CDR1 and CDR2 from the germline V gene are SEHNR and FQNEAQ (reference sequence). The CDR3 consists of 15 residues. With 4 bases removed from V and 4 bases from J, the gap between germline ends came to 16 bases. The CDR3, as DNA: TGTGCCAGCAGCTACCGGTCGCGGCCCCCCTATGGCTACACCTTC. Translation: CASSYRSRPPYGYTF.

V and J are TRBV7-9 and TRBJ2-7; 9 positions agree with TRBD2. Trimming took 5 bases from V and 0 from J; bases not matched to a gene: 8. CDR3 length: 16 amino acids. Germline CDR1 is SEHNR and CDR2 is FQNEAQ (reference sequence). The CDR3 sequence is CASSPVGLAISYEQYF. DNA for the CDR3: TGTGCCAGCAGCCCGGTCGGACTAGCGATCTCCTACGAGCAGTACTTC.

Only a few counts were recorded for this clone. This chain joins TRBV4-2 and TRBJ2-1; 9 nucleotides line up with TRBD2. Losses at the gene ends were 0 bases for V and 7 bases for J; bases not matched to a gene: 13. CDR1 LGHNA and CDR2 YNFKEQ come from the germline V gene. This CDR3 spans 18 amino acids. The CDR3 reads CASSQEGSLSGGWNEQFF. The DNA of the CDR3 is TGTGCCAGCAGCCAAGAGGGCTCGTTGAGCGGGGGGTGGAATGAGCAGTTCTTC.

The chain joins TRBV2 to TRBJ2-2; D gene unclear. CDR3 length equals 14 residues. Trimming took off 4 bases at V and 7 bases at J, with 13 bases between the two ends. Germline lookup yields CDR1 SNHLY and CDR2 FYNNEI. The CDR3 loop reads CASSVRQYDGELFF. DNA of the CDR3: TGTGCCAGCAGTGTGAGGCAGTATGACGGGGAGCTGTTTTTT.

CDR3: CASKGVADEQYF. DNA for the CDR3: TGCGCCAGCAAAGGGGTCGCTGACGAGCAGTACTTC. V usage is TRBV5-1 and J usage is TRBJ2-7; tentatively, D is TRBD1 (5 bases). Germline lookup yields CDR1 SGHRS and CDR2 YFSETQ. V lost 6 bases to trimming and J lost 5 bases, with 12 bases between them. This CDR3 is built from 12 residues.

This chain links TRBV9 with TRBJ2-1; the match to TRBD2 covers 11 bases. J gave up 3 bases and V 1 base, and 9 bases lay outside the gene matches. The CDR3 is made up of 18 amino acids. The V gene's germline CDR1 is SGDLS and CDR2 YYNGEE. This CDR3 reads CASSVSLAGGTGYNEQFF. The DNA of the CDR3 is TGTGCCAGCAGCGTATCATTAGCGGGAGGGACAGGCTACAATGAGCAGTTCTTC.

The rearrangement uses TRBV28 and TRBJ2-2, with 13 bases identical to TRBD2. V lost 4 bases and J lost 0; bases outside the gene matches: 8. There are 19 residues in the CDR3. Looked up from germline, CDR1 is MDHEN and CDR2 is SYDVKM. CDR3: CASSYLLAGGPANTGELFF. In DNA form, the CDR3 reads TGTGCCAGCAGTTACTTACTAGCGGGAGGGCCCGCGAACACCGGGGAGCTGTTTTTT. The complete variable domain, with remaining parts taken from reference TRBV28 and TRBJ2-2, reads DVKVTQSSRYLVKRTGEKVFLECVQDMDHENMFWYRQDPGLGLRLIYFSYDVKMKEKGDIPEGYSVSREKKERFSLILESASTNQTSMYLCASSYLLAGGPANTGELFFGEGSRLTVL.

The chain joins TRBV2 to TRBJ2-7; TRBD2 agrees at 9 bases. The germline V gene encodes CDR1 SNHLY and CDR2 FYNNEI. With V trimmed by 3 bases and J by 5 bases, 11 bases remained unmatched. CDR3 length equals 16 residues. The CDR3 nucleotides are TGTGCCAGCAGTGAGGTAGCGGGGGACCTCGCAAACGAGCAGTACTTC. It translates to CASSEVAGDLANEQYF. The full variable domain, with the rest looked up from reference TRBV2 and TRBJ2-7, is EPEVTQTPSHQVTQMGQEVILRCVPISNHLYFYWYRQILGQKVEFLVSFYNNEISEKSEIFDDQFSVERPDGSNFTLKIRSTKLEDSAMYFCASSEVAGDLANEQYFGPGTRLTVT.

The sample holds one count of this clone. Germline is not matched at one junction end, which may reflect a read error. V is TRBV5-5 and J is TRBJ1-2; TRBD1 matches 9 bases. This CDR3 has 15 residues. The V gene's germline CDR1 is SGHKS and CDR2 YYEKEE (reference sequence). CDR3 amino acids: CASSGTGTGWYGYPF. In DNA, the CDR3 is TGTGCCAGCAGTGGGACGGGGACAGGGTGGTATGGCTACCCCTTC.

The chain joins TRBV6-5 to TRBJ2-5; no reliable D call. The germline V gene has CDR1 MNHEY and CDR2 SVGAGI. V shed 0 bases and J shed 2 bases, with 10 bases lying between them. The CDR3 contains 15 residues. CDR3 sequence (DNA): TGTGCCAGCAGTTACTCGTGGGCATTACAAGAGACCCAGTACTTC. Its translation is CASSYSWALQETQYF.

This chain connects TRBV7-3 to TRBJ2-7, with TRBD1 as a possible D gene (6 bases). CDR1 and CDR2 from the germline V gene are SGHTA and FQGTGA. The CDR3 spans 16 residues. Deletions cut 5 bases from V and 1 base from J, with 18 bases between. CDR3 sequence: CASSPTVTGHSYEQYF. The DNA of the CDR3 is TGTGCCAGCAGCCCAACGGTAACAGGGCATTCCTACGAGCAGTACTTC.

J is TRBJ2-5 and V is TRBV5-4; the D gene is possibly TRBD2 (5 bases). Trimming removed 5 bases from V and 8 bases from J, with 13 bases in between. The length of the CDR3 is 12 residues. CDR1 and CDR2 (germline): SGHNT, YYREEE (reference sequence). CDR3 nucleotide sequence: TGTGCCAGCAGAGAGGGCTGGGGAACCCAGTACTTC. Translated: CASREGWGTQYF.

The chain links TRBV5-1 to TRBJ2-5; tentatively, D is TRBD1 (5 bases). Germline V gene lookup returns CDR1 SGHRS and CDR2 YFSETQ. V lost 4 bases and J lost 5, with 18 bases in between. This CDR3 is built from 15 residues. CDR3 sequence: CASSQGGIGVETQYF. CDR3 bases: TGCGCCAGCAGCCAGGGTGGGATTGGTGTCGAGACCCAGTACTTC.

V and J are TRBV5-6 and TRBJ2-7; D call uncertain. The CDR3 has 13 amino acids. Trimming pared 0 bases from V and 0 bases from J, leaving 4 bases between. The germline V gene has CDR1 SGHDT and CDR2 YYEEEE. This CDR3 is CASSLASSYEQYF. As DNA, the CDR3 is TGTGCCAGCAGCTTGGCGAGCTCCTACGAGCAGTACTTC.

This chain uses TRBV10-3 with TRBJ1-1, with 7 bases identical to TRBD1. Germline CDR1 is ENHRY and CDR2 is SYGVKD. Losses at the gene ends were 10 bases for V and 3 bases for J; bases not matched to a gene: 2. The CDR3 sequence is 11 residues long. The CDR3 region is CASTGDTEAFF. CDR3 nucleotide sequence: TGTGCCAGTACAGGGGACACTGAAGCTTTCTTT.

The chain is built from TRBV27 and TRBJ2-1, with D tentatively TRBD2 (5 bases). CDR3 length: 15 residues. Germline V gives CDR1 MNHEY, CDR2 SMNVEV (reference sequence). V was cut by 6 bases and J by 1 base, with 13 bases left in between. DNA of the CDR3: TGTGCCAGCAGGCCCGCGGGTTATTCCTACAATGAGCAGTTCTTC. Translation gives CASRPAGYSYNEQFF.